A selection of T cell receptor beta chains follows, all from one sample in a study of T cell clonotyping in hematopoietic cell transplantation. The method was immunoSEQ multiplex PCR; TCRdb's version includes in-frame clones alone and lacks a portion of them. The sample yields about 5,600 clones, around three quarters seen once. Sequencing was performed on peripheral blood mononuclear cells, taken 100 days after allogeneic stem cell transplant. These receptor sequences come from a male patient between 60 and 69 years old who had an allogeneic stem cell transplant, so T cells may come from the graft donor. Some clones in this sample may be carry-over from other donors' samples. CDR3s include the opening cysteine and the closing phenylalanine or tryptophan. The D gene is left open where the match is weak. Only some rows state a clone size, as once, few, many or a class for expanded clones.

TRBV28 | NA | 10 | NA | CASRRGGYTF
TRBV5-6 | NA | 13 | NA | CASSSQVEDTQYF
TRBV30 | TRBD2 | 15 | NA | CAWSVGTSGFNEQFF
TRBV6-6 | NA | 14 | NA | CASRRGAYTDTQYF
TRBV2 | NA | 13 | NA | CASRKGRVDEQFF
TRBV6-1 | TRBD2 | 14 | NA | CATGLAGNTGELFF
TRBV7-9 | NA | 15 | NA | CASSPGFIGFYEQYF
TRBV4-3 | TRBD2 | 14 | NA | CASSQLAGVSEQFF
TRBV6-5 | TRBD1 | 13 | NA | CASRPQGAYEQYF
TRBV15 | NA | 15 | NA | CATSRDGTRGVTQYF
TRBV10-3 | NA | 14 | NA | CAISEQPGANVLTF
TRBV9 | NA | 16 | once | CASSVGAGIGDEKLFF
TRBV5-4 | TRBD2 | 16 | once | CASSFRGTSKLGEQFF
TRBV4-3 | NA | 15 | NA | CASSHSRGLGEKLFF
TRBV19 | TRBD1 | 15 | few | CASSTLPGQGNTIYF
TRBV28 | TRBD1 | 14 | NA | CASKAGTGNNEQFF
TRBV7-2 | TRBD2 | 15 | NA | CASSPLAVNTDTQYF
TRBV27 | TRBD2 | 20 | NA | CASSLSYWASGSLDQETQYF
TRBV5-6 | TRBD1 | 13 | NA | CASSPRQGHPYTF
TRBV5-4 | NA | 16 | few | CASSLFGGNGYNEQFF